The text below deals with one T cell receptor (beta chain). Its antigen has not been determined. Base-call qualities are not available, and no considerably larger clone is one nucleotide away. No treatment had been received by any patient before thyroid surgery. Using T-cell receptor beta sequencing, the study looked back at clinical samples from patients collected from about 2011 to 2019. Spanning cysteine to phenylalanine, the CDR3 consists of 14 amino acids. Only the CDR3 region is kept as DNA, spanning 42 bases read in frame from base 1. CDR1 and CDR2 (MGHDK, SYGVNS) derive from the germline V gene. V is clipped by 4 bases and J by 2 bases, and the sequence between their germline boundaries is 9 bases long. The receptor library was made with PCR. TCRdb lists the instrument as Illumina HiSeq 4000. High-throughput sequencing was used to profile the TCR beta-chain CDR3 region of every patient. The study's own analysis went as follows. A classifier to discriminate distant-metastatic papillary thyroid cancer patients was built from CDR3 differences across clinicopathological groups. The Shannon index was used to assess repertoire diversity, and the Morisita-Horn index was used to assess tumor-blood repertoire similarity. TCRdb handled the public reads itself, with Q25 trimming in fastp and clone calling in MiXCR, and kept productive beta chains. The V and J calls come from TCRdb's annotation, not from the publication. In this sample the table shows more than 70,000 clones, about 9.1% of which occur a single time. Of the sample, around 8.5% falls within the top ten clones.

The sample belongs to a study of metastatic and nonmetastatic thyroid tumors (dated by TCRdb to the early 2020s). With regard to the full study: Repertoires from peripheral blood and from tumor or nodule tissue samples of malignant and benign thyroid patients were compared. The research as a whole found: In both blood and tumor samples, TCR beta diversity was reported to be significantly higher in malignant tumors than in benign nodules.

This clonotype originated in a female donor with papillary thyroid cancer or a benign thyroid nodule (not recorded which). Some clones in this sample may be carry-over from other donors' samples. This receptor chain uses TRBV25-1 and TRBJ1-5; 5 matching bases give a weak D call of TRBD1. Sequencing was performed on blood. Here is the DNA: TGTGCCAGCAGTGCCTGGGGGGGCAATCAGCCCCAGCATTTT. This is translated as CASSAWGGNQPQHF.